This T cell receptor beta chain was captured in a study of ipilimumab plus nivolumab after autologous stem cell transplantation. Study information: A median of about eight nivolumab and 5 ipilimumab doses were given. Myeloma patients were high-risk transplant-naive or relapsed within 3 years of first autologous transplant.

Trimming shortened V by 6 bases and J by 6 bases, and 11 bases separated the two germline ends. The CDR3 has 12 amino acids. Germline-derived CDR1 and CDR2 are SQVTM and ANQGSEA. Patients got ipilimumab 1 mg/kg beginning 14 to 28 days post-transplant. TCRdb keeps only in-frame clones here, not all; method: immunoSEQ multiplex PCR. This sample has several thousand clones; roughly 76% occur once, and the top ten carry 16%. The rearrangement links TRBV29-1 to TRBJ2-2; D may be TRBD1 or TRBD2 (5 bases each). The receptor's source is a male donor with multiple myeloma. Sequenced here: PBMCs, sampled in a trial of ipilimumab plus nivolumab as post-transplant consolidation. The CDR3: CSVVRGAGELFF. The CDR3 DNA follows: TGCAGCGTAGTGAGGGGCGCCGGGGAGCTGTTTTTT.